What follows are 12 T cell receptor beta chains derived from one specimen sequenced in a study of regulatory T cells in long-lasting Graves disease. Time point specified: persistent/refractory GD, antithyroid drugs over 5 years with positive TRAb. The TCR library was made from RNA extracted from PBMCs. CDR3-region Arm-PCR and iRepertoire HTBI primers produced the TCR beta libraries. TCRdb re-derived calls from the multiplex PCR reads in MiXCR, one entry per CDR3 protein. This table holds about 660,000 distinct CDR3 sequences, around 30% found once. Specimen: peripheral blood mononuclear cells (PBMCs), collected when the disease was refractory, from a patient treated with antithyroid drugs. The source of these receptors is a female donor with Graves disease.

The chain uses TRBV28 and TRBJ2-4; D is uncertain. CDR1 and CDR2 from the germline V gene are MDHEN and SYDVKM. The CDR3 contains 17 residues. Trimming shortened V by 6 bases and J by 1 base, and 19 bases separated the two germline ends. The CDR3 protein is CASSRTRSMTAKNIQYF. The CDR3 DNA reads as TGTGCCAGCAGCCGAACCCGTTCTATGACGGCCAAAAACATTCAGTACTTC.

This clonotype was counted only a few times. This chain links TRBV20-1 with TRBJ1-1; D is unresolved. Trimming shortened V by 5 bases and J by 4 bases, and 20 bases separated the two germline ends. CDR3 length: 15 residues. CDR1 is DFQATT, CDR2 SNEGSKA, per germline (reference sequence). The CDR3 reads CSAPSSGSSGTEAFF. CDR3 nucleotide sequence: TGCAGTGCTCCTTCGTCAGGTTCTTCGGGCACTGAAGCTTTCTTT.

This sequence joins TRBV6-2 or TRBV6-3 and TRBJ1-5, with D perhaps TRBD1 (6 bases). V was cut by 7 bases and J by 4 bases, with 17 bases left in between. From germline, CDR1 is MNHEY and CDR2 SVGEGT. This CDR3 contains 15 residues. The CDR3 DNA reads as TGTGCCAGCACCCCGGGGGGGGCTTTGAATCAGCCCCAGCATTTT. Its protein product is CASTPGGALNQPQHF.

This clonotype was seen more than once but under ten times. The chain uses TRBV12-3 or TRBV12-4 and TRBJ1-1; D not resolved. V was clipped by 8 bases and J by 0 bases, with 4 bases between them. The CDR3 spans 11 residues. The CDR3 coding sequence is TGTGCCAGCCTAGTGAACACTGAAGCTTTCTTT. Its protein product is CASLVNTEAFF.

This chain joins TRBV19 and TRBJ2-5, with TRBD2 identical over 8 bases. This CDR3 region has 16 residues. J lost 2 bases, V lost 3 bases, and 8 bases had no gene match. Germline V gene lookup returns CDR1 LNHDA and CDR2 SQIVND (reference sequence). The CDR3, as DNA: TGTGCCAGTAGTATGTTCGGGGGGGTAGGACAAGAGACCCAGTACTTC. Protein: CASSMFGGVGQETQYF.

The chain couples TRBV6-1 to TRBJ2-5, with a possible D match to TRBD1 (5 bases). Per the germline V gene, CDR1 is MNHNS and CDR2 is SASEGT. The ends were cut back, 7 bases at V and 2 bases at J, with 17 bases in the middle. The CDR3 spans 15 residues. Written as DNA, the CDR3 is TGTGCCAGCACTTCCCCGGGCCAGGGTCAAGAGACCCAGTACTTC. Protein: CASTSPGQGQETQYF.

This clonotype was counted between two and nine times. The CDR3 sequence: CASSRQGISYGYTF. DNA for the CDR3: TGTGCCAGCAGTCGACAGGGGATCAGCTATGGCTACACCTTC. The V gene is TRBV6-1, the J gene TRBJ1-2, with TRBD1 identical over 8 bases. Germline CDR1 MNHNS, CDR2 SASEGT. This CDR3 contains 14 residues. The ends lost 5 bases at V and 4 bases at J; junction bases unmatched: 6.

The sample holds a few counts of this clonotype. This chain links TRBV27 with TRBJ1-1, with no clear D. Germline values: CDR1 MNHEY, CDR2 SMNVEV (reference sequence). CDR3 length: 14 residues. V lost 4 bases, J lost 0 bases, and 9 bases lay in between. DNA for the CDR3: TGTGCCAGCAGTTGGAGGCATTTGAACACTGAAGCTTTCTTT. This encodes CASSWRHLNTEAFF.

This clonotype showed up many times. This chain uses TRBV28 with TRBJ1-2, with 11 bases that match TRBD1. Germline CDR1 is MDHEN and CDR2 is SYDVKM. CDR3 length equals 15 residues. Trimming took 6 bases from V and 3 from J; bases not matched to a gene: 6. CDR3 region: CASSTDRGRYYGYTF. The CDR3 nucleotides are TGTGCCAGCAGCACGGACAGGGGGCGGTACTATGGCTACACCTTC.

The chain couples TRBV25-1 to TRBJ2-7; 14 nucleotides line up with TRBD2. The CDR3 is 18 amino acids. The germline gives CDR1 MGHDK, CDR2 SYGVNS. The V segment lost 1 base and the J segment 0 bases; nucleotides outside the gene matches: 5. CDR3 amino acids: CASSESGLAGGSSYEQYF. CDR3 sequence (DNA): TGTGCCAGCAGTGAATCAGGACTAGCGGGAGGCAGCTCCTACGAGCAGTACTTC.

The J gene is TRBJ2-2, the V gene TRBV19, with TRBD2 identical over 8 bases. The CDR3 is 17 amino acids. V was pared by 5 bases and J by 1 base, with 9 bases of the junction left unmatched. Germline V gene data show CDR1 as LNHDA and CDR2 as SQIVND (reference sequence). The CDR3 DNA sequence: TGTGCCAGTAGTTCCGGGGTAGCGGGATTGAACACCGGGGAGCTGTTTTTT. As protein: CASSSGVAGLNTGELFF.

In its sample, this clonotype was seen a few times. This chain links TRBV6-1 with TRBJ2-7; D is perhaps TRBD1 (6 bases). Germline V gene data show CDR1 as MNHNS and CDR2 as SASEGT. With 8 bases removed from V and 0 bases from J, the gap between germline ends came to 8 bases. The CDR3 length is 12 residues. CDR3 loop: CASGDNSYEQYF. For the CDR3, the DNA is TGTGCCAGCGGGGACAACTCCTACGAGCAGTACTTC.